This passage covers 25 T cell receptor beta chains from one sample sequenced in a study of shared clonotypes between healthy human individuals. CD45RO-negative cells were positively selected for CCR7, leaving out terminally differentiated effector memory CD45RA+ cells. Libraries were prepared by immunoSEQ multiplex PCR; TCRdb keeps only in-frame clonotypes and omits some of them. The data hold hundreds of thousands of clones, with about 96% observed a single time. The sequencing input was naive CD8+ T cells sorted from blood. Receptor source: a woman in her thirties in good health.

The gene calls are TRBV10-3 and TRBJ1-1, with 8 bases aligning to TRBD1. The CDR3 has 14 amino acids. The V segment lost 4 bases and the J segment 4 bases; nucleotides outside the gene matches: 5. Germline-derived CDR1 and CDR2 are ENHRY and SYGVKD. The CDR3 here is CAISGRTGSTEAFF. For the CDR3, the DNA is TGTGCCATCAGTGGTCGGACAGGGAGCACTGAAGCTTTCTTT.

This clone was counted a single time. This chain links TRBV27 with TRBJ1-6, with a weak D call TRBD1 (5 bases). The CDR3 covers 13 residues. In germline, CDR1 is MNHEY, CDR2 SMNVEV (reference sequence). V dropped 8 bases and J dropped 7 bases, with 12 bases sitting between them. CDR3 coding DNA: TGTGCCAGCCGGAGACAGCCCAATTCACCCCTCCACTTT. Amino acid sequence: CASRRQPNSPLHF.

The V call is TRBV28, the J call TRBJ2-1, with 10 bases fitting TRBD2. The germline V gene encodes CDR1 MDHEN and CDR2 SYDVKM. V dropped 2 bases and J dropped 3; count of bases not matched to a gene: 4. The CDR3 consists of 16 residues. The CDR3 DNA reads TGTGCCAGCAGTTTAGGACTAGCGGACAACTACAATGAGCAGTTCTTC. This translates into CASSLGLADNYNEQFF. The variable domain in full, with the rest retrieved from reference TRBV28 and TRBJ2-1, is DVKVTQSSRYLVKRTGEKVFLECVQDMDHENMFWYRQDPGLGLRLIYFSYDVKMKEKGDIPEGYSVSREKKERFSLILESASTNQTSMYLCASSLGLADNYNEQFFGPGTRLTVL.

V gene TRBV5-4 combines with J gene TRBJ1-1; 8 bases map to TRBD1. CDR1 and CDR2 (germline): SGHNT, YYREEE (reference sequence). CDR3 length equals 16 residues. After removal of 3 bases from V and 5 bases from J, the junction contained 12 bases not matched to a gene. The CDR3 nucleotides read TGTGCCAGCAGCTATAATTTACAGGGGGTTTGGACTGAAGCTTTCTTT. This encodes CASSYNLQGVWTEAFF.

The chain joins TRBV7-3 to TRBJ2-1; TRBD1 matches at 7 bases. Germline V CDR1 and CDR2: SGHTA, FQGTGA. V was pared by 5 bases and J by 8 bases, with 9 bases of the junction left unmatched. This CDR3 has 14 residues. The CDR3 DNA reads as TGTGCCAGCAGCCAGCCCACAGGGGTGGATGAGCAGTTCTTC. The encoded protein is CASSQPTGVDEQFF.

This clone was counted once. The rearrangement links TRBV9 to TRBJ2-7; weak D call: TRBD2 (5 bases). V was shortened by 0 bases and J by 0 bases, with 10 bases between the two germline ends. The length of the CDR3 is 15 residues. CDR1 and CDR2 from the germline V gene are SGDLS and YYNGEE. CDR3 amino acids: CASSVGGSFSYEQYF. DNA for the CDR3: TGTGCCAGCAGCGTAGGTGGGAGCTTCTCCTACGAGCAGTACTTC.

The rearrangement uses TRBV7-2 and TRBJ1-4; D is uncertain. V lost 3 bases and J 6 bases, leaving 8 bases between the germline ends. CDR3 length: 13 residues. The V gene's germline CDR1 is SGHTA and CDR2 FQGNSA. CDR3 DNA: TGTGCCAGCAGCTTTAGTAGTTATGAAAAACTGTTTTTT. As protein: CASSFSSYEKLFF. The whole variable domain, filled in from reference TRBV7-2 and TRBJ1-4, reads GAGVSQSPSNKVTEKGKDVELRCDPISGHTALYWYRQSLGQGLEFLIYFQGNSAPDKSGLPSDRFSAERTGGSVSTLTIQRTQQEDSAVYLCASSFSSYEKLFFGSGTQLSVL.

With regard to this clone: Within the sample, other DNA sequences also encode this same CDR3. The rearrangement links TRBV13 to TRBJ2-7; D call uncertain. V was shortened by 1 base and J by 5 bases, with 3 bases between the two germline ends. This CDR3 region has 11 residues. Germline V gives CDR1 PRHDT, CDR2 FYEKMQ (reference sequence). The CDR3 region has the DNA TGTGCCAGCAGCTTAGTGGACGAGCAGTACTTC. Translated, it gives CASSLVDEQYF.

The chain recombines TRBV7-2 with TRBJ2-1; D gene ambiguous. This CDR3 has 15 residues. V was pared by 5 bases and J by 4 bases, with 15 bases between. Germline CDR1 and CDR2: SGHTA and FQGNSA. CDR3 nucleotides: TGTGCCAGCAGCGAACACCGAACGGTATACAATGAGCAGTTCTTC. The encoded protein is CASSEHRTVYNEQFF. The full variable domain, in which reference TRBV7-2 and TRBJ2-1 provide the parts outside the CDR3, is GAGVSQSPSNKVTEKGKDVELRCDPISGHTALYWYRQSLGQGLEFLIYFQGNSAPDKSGLPSDRFSAERTGGSVSTLTIQRTQQEDSAVYLCASSEHRTVYNEQFFGPGTRLTVL.

V is TRBV2 and J is TRBJ1-5; 7 bases match TRBD1. The V and J ends lost 0 bases and 0 bases, in that order; junction bases with no gene match: 5. CDR1 SNHLY and CDR2 FYNNEI come from the germline V gene. This CDR3 is built from 17 residues. CDR3: CASSEAGQPYSNQPQHF. CDR3 DNA sequence: TGTGCCAGCAGTGAAGCGGGACAGCCTTATAGCAATCAGCCCCAGCATTTT. The variable domain in full, completed from reference TRBV2 and TRBJ1-5, reads EPEVTQTPSHQVTQMGQEVILRCVPISNHLYFYWYRQILGQKVEFLVSFYNNEISEKSEIFDDQFSVERPDGSNFTLKIRSTKLEDSAMYFCASSEAGQPYSNQPQHFGDGTRLSIL.

V gene TRBV28 combines with J gene TRBJ2-5, with D maybe TRBD1 (6 bases). Germline V gives CDR1 MDHEN, CDR2 SYDVKM. The length of the CDR3 is 18 residues. V shed 6 bases and J shed 5 bases, with 28 bases lying between them. CDR3 sequence: CASSTAVNRAGQFETQYF. For the CDR3, the DNA is TGTGCCAGCAGCACCGCCGTAAACAGGGCGGGTCAGTTCGAGACCCAGTACTTC.

The chain carries TRBV28 and TRBJ2-1; no clear D. CDR1 is MDHEN, CDR2 SYDVKM, per germline. Deletions cut 6 bases from V and 0 bases from J, with 15 bases between. This CDR3 is built from 16 residues. The CDR3 reads CASRPHLPSSYNEQFF. The CDR3 DNA is TGTGCCAGCAGGCCACACCTCCCCAGCTCCTACAATGAGCAGTTCTTC.

This chain connects TRBV7-9 to TRBJ1-1; TRBD1 agrees at 9 bases. The V segment lost 4 bases and the J segment 4 bases; nucleotides outside the gene matches: 7. Germline CDR1 SEHNR, CDR2 FQNEAQ (reference sequence). The CDR3 runs to 15 residues. DNA for the CDR3: TGTGCCAGCAGCTGGACCGGGACAGGGTTCACTGAAGCTTTCTTT. Amino acid sequence: CASSWTGTGFTEAFF.

The rearrangement links TRBV27 to TRBJ2-2; D perhaps matches TRBD2 (6 bases). The CDR3 has 14 amino acids. The V gene's germline CDR1 is MNHEY and CDR2 SMNVEV (reference sequence). V was cut by 6 bases and J by 0 bases, with 8 bases left in between. Written as DNA, the CDR3 is TGTGCCAGCAGGAGGGACTCGAACACCGGGGAGCTGTTTTTT. This translates into CASRRDSNTGELFF.

The J gene is TRBJ2-7, the V gene TRBV27; 8 bases match TRBD1. The V and J ends lost 5 bases and 6 bases, in that order; junction bases with no gene match: 15. Germline CDR1 reads MNHEY; CDR2 reads SMNVEV (reference sequence). The CDR3 covers 16 residues. CDR3: CASSPTLGQGAIEQYF. The CDR3 DNA reads TGTGCCAGCAGTCCGACTCTTGGACAGGGTGCTATCGAGCAGTACTTC.

This clone came up a few times. This sequence joins TRBV2 and TRBJ2-5, with 7 nucleotides matching TRBD2. CDR1 and CDR2 (germline): SNHLY, FYNNEI. Trimming at V came to 6 bases and at J to 3 bases, leaving 7 bases not matched to a gene. The CDR3 sequence is 14 residues long. The CDR3 DNA reads as TGTGCCAGCAGGGGGGGGAGGGCTGAAGAGACCCAGTACTTC. It yields the protein CASRGGRAEETQYF.

This clone came up once. The rearrangement joins TRBV27 to TRBJ2-1; 7 nucleotides align to TRBD2. With V trimmed by 5 bases and J by 2 bases, 6 bases remained unmatched. Germline V gene data show CDR1 as MNHEY and CDR2 as SMNVEV (reference sequence). The CDR3 runs to 15 residues. CDR3 DNA sequence: TGTGCCAGCAGTACATCGGGACTACCCTACAATGAGCAGTTCTTC. It codes for CASSTSGLPYNEQFF.

This clone was seen only once. The genes are TRBV5-5 and TRBJ2-7; tentative D call: TRBD1 (6 bases). V gave up 1 base and J gave up 2 bases, with 16 bases separating them. Germline values: CDR1 SGHKS, CDR2 YYEKEE (reference sequence). The CDR3 has 16 amino acids. The CDR3 region is CASSLLQGKRAYEQYF. The CDR3 nucleotides read TGTGCCAGCAGCTTGTTACAGGGAAAAAGGGCCTACGAGCAGTACTTC.

The chain recombines TRBV6-6 with TRBJ2-7; 7 bases fit TRBD1. The germline gives CDR1 MNHNY, CDR2 SVGAGI (reference sequence). This CDR3 is 14 amino acids long. Unmatched junction bases numbered 12, after V lost 5 bases and J lost 8 bases. CDR3 sequence: CASSGRGQRLQQYF. The CDR3 nucleotides read TGTGCCAGCAGTGGCCGGGGACAGCGGCTTCAGCAGTACTTC.

This CDR3 is CASSDLAGGPEELFF. The DNA for the CDR3 is TGTGCCAGCAGTGACCTAGCGGGAGGGCCGGAGGAGCTGTTTTTT. The chain joins TRBV9 to TRBJ2-2, with 12 bases aligning to TRBD2. Looked up from germline, CDR1 is SGDLS and CDR2 is YYNGEE. The CDR3 spans 15 residues. V lost 5 bases and J lost 10; bases outside the gene matches: 9.

The sample holds one count of this clone. The V call is TRBV5-6, the J call TRBJ2-2; 13 bases are a match to TRBD2. V lost 0 bases and J lost 5; bases outside the gene matches: 1. This CDR3 is 16 amino acids long. Germline CDR1 SGHDT, CDR2 YYEEEE. In DNA, the CDR3 is TGTGCCAGCAGCTTGGGGACTAGCGGGAGAACCGGGGAGCTGTTTTTT. This sequence encodes CASSLGTSGRTGELFF.

The chain carries TRBV5-1 and TRBJ2-7; TRBD2 matches at 10 bases. J gave up 3 bases and V 0 bases, and 6 bases lay outside the gene matches. This CDR3 has 16 residues. Per germline, CDR1 SGHRS and CDR2 YFSETQ. The CDR3: CASSLGTGLANYEQYF. The CDR3 nucleotides are TGCGCCAGCAGCTTGGGTACGGGACTAGCGAACTACGAGCAGTACTTC.

The chain couples TRBV27 to TRBJ2-7, with TRBD1 matching 7 bases. The J segment lost 3 bases and the V segment lost 6 bases, leaving 14 bases of the junction unmatched. The CDR3 extends over 16 amino acids. Per germline, CDR1 MNHEY and CDR2 SMNVEV (reference sequence). DNA of the CDR3: TGTGCCAGCAGCCTACTTAGGGGGCCGGGAATCTACGAGCAGTACTTC. It codes for CASSLLRGPGIYEQYF.

The rearrangement joins TRBV6-1 to TRBJ1-1, with D unclear. In germline, CDR1 is MNHNS, CDR2 SASEGT. Trimming removed 5 bases at V and 1 base at J, with 14 bases between. There are 15 residues in the CDR3. The CDR3: CASSPLKGWNTEAFF. Here the CDR3 DNA reads TGTGCCAGCAGTCCCCTTAAGGGTTGGAACACTGAAGCTTTCTTT.

The V call is TRBV27, the J call TRBJ2-7; 7 bases line up with TRBD2. Germline values: CDR1 MNHEY, CDR2 SMNVEV (reference sequence). V lost 6 bases, J lost 9 bases, and 8 bases stayed unmatched. The CDR3 is 12 residues long. The CDR3 protein is CASSRGGLPQYF. In DNA form, the CDR3 reads TGTGCCAGCAGCCGTGGGGGACTACCGCAGTACTTC.